This record covers a single T cell receptor beta chain. Its antigen is unidentified. Lung cancer patients with chemo-refractory metastatic non-small-cell disease were given focal radiation plus CTLA-4 blockade with ipilimumab. Assay: immunoSEQ multiplex PCR; the TCRdb copy retains only in-frame clones and omits some. The sample has about 32,000 clones; roughly three quarters are singletons. The sample is drawn from a study of radiotherapy plus CTLA-4 blockade in lung cancer. Whole-study findings and limits: TCR clones of tumor origin grew in blood after radiotherapy plus ipilimumab.

The clonotype comes from a human donor with non-small cell lung cancer who had stable disease on radiotherapy plus ipilimumab. Sample: peripheral blood, taken from a patient treated with radiotherapy plus ipilimumab.

In DNA form, the CDR3 reads TGTGCCAGCAGCCTGACTAGCGGGAGGACCTACAATGAGCAGTTCTTC. This sequence encodes CASSLTSGRTYNEQFF. V is TRBV2 and J is TRBJ2-1; 13 positions agree with TRBD2. This CDR3 is built from 16 residues. Trimming at V came to 6 bases and at J to 2 bases, leaving 4 bases not matched to a gene. The germline CDR1 and CDR2 sequences are SNHLY and FYNNEI.